What follows are 2 T cell receptor beta chains derived from one specimen sequenced in a study of PD-1 blockade in classical Hodgkin lymphoma. Data came from immunoSEQ multiplex PCR; TCRdb stores just in-frame clones and leaves some out. The data show around 6,100 clones, 45% to 65% seen once. Relapse was seen in all patients after autologous stem cell transplantation, and brentuximab vedotin exposure was variable. Thawed PBMCs were the source of CD8+ T cells, obtained through magnetic negative selection. This material consisted of CD8+ T cells from blood, taken at baseline. These receptors were obtained from a human donor with classical Hodgkin lymphoma.

This clone is a singleton in its sample. V and J are TRBV30 and TRBJ2-7; 11 nucleotides agree with TRBD2. Germline-derived CDR1 and CDR2 are GTSNPN and SVGIG (reference sequence). V gave up 3 bases and J gave up 0 bases; unmatched junction bases: 13. The CDR3 is 18 amino acids. The CDR3 DNA reads TGTGCCTGGAGGGCCCCCCGGGTAGCGGGAGGGTCCTCCTACGAGCAGTACTTC. Translating it yields CAWRAPRVAGGSSYEQYF.

V usage is TRBV9 and J usage is TRBJ1-1, with 7 bases identical to TRBD1. CDR1 and CDR2 (germline): SGDLS, YYNGEE. The V gene end was trimmed by 1 base and the J gene end by 0 bases; junction bases not matched to a gene: 12. The CDR3 has 18 residues. The CDR3: CASSVSGSDRYVNTEAFF. The CDR3 DNA sequence: TGTGCCAGCAGCGTATCAGGTTCGGACAGGTACGTGAACACTGAAGCTTTCTTT.